This TCR beta chain came from a study of blood T cell repertoires in COVID-19. The CDR3 sequence is 14 residues long. V shed 4 bases and J shed 4 bases, with 10 bases lying between them. Germline CDR1 MGHRA, CDR2 YSYEKL. In the authors' methods: Cell counts per sample came from amplifying reference gene primers. Profiling relied on immunoSEQ multiplex PCR, and the TCRdb table lists in-frame clones only, not all of them. For V, J and clone size, that table is used; D and trimming come from the DNA. Among a few hundred thousand clones listed, more than 70% were seen once. Sequencing was carried out using peripheral blood. The clonotype was recovered from a man aged 50 to 60 with active or convalescent COVID-19. The gene calls are TRBV4-1 and TRBJ1-4, with D hard to call. CDR3 in amino acids: CASSPSVFNEKLFF. In DNA form, the CDR3 reads TGCGCCAGCAGCCCCTCAGTTTTTAATGAAAAACTGTTTTTT.